These 2 T cell receptor beta chains were sequenced from one sample in a study of shared clonotypes between healthy human individuals. The repertoire was sequenced with immunoSEQ multiplex PCR; TCRdb's copy has only in-frame clones and lacks some. The table lists roughly 640,000 clones, around 97% of them singletons. The specimen sequenced was naive CD4+ T cells sorted from blood. Subset reported: CD45RA+ positively selected. The receptor set was obtained from a woman in her twenties or thirties in good health.

This clone occurred once. The rearrangement uses TRBV28 and TRBJ2-2, with D hard to call. The CDR3 is 17 residues long. Trimming removed 5 bases from V and 0 bases from J, with 16 bases in between. Germline V gene lookup returns CDR1 MDHEN and CDR2 SYDVKM. The CDR3 here is CASSLGPTVANTGELFF. The CDR3, as DNA: TGTGCCAGCAGTCTTGGCCCGACGGTCGCGAACACCGGGGAGCTGTTTTTT.

The chain is built from TRBV19 and TRBJ2-1; 7 bases are shared with TRBD2. CDR3 size: 13 residues. CDR1 and CDR2 from the germline V gene are LNHDA and SQIVND (reference sequence). The V and J ends lost 5 bases and 12 bases, in that order; junction bases with no gene match: 10. CDR3 DNA sequence: TGTGCCAGTAGTTCTCTGGGGACTAAAGGGCAGTTCTTC. Its translation is CASSSLGTKGQFF.